This TCR beta chain appears in the sequencing data of a study of T cell changes during pregnancy in multiple sclerosis. Generated by immunoSEQ multiplex PCR, the TCRdb table keeps only in-frame clones and is missing some. The sample lists 90,000 or so clones; approximately 93% were seen once. V was cut by 0 bases and J by 0 bases, with 9 bases left in between. This CDR3 has 15 amino acids. The genes are TRBV23-1 and TRBJ2-7; unclear D gene. TRBV23-1 is identified as an open reading frame with a role that is uncertain. The material was peripheral blood, obtained after pregnancy. This TCR was recovered from a female donor in good health, enrolled as a control in a pregnancy study. The CDR3 coding sequence is TGCGCCAGCAGTCAATCTGAACTTGACTCCTACGAGCAGTACTTC. It is translated as CASSQSELDSYEQYF.